This T cell receptor (beta chain) was observed in a study of identical twins. General observations from the study: The study found that models underestimated out-of-frame TCR alpha sharing in monozygotic twins.

Through template switching, a universal primer site was introduced, and the cDNA contained unique molecular identifiers. MiXCR was run by TCRdb on the 5' RACE reads, yielding one entry per CDR3 protein. Among 650,000 to 800,000 distinct CDR3 sequences listed, around 8.6% were seen once. The ends were cut back, 4 bases at V and 3 bases at J, with 4 bases in the middle. The V gene's germline CDR1 is ENHRY and CDR2 SYGVKD. The CDR3 is 11 residues long. All donors were healthy Caucasians. This clonotype appeared many times. Its antigen is undetermined. The same sample was also used in a study of yellow fever vaccine responses in identical twins. This second study says: Twins reportedly mounted vaccine T cell responses that seemed partly convergent, partly personalized.

The chain uses TRBV10-3 and TRBJ2-7; D gene ambiguous. The TCR originated in a woman under 30 in good health. Sequenced input: PBMCs. CDR3 residues: CAISGLYEQYF. The CDR3 DNA is TGTGCCATCAGTGGCCTCTACGAGCAGTACTTC.